This TCR beta chain was obtained from a study of cytomegalovirus exposure and HLA in healthy donors. Comments on this clone: Its antigen remains unidentified.

Primers included in the PCR were 60 Vbeta and 13 Jbeta primers. Sequenced by immunoSEQ multiplex PCR; TCRdb stores in-frame clones only, minus some. The sample lists roughly 150,000 clones; more than 75% were seen once. The CDR3 is 14 amino acids. The germline V gene has CDR1 SGHRS and CDR2 YFSETQ. V lost 4 bases, J lost 5 bases, and 6 bases stayed unmatched. Regarding the study as a whole: The majority of CMV-associated TCR beta chains were reported as apparently HLA-restricted in a later analysis. What TCR beta sequences reportedly achieved was accurate prediction of HLA-A and HLA-B alleles in most subjects.

The specimen was PBMCs. The chain uses TRBV5-1 and TRBJ1-2; 9 bases are shared with TRBD1. This receptor was obtained from a girl aged 2-10 years in good health and CMV-seropositive. CDR3 amino acids: CASSMDRGRYGYTF. The CDR3 DNA follows: TGCGCCAGCAGCATGGACAGGGGTCGATATGGCTACACCTTC.